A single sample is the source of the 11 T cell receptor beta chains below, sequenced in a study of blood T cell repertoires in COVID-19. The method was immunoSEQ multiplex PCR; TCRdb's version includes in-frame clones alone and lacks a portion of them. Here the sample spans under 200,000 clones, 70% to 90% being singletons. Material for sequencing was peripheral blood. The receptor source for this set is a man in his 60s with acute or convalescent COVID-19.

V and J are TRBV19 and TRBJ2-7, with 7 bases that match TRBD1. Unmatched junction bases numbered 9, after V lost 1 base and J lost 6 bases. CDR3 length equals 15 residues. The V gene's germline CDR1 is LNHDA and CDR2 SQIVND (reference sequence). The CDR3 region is CASSIVGTANFEQYF. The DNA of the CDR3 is TGTGCCAGTAGTATAGTAGGGACAGCAAATTTCGAGCAGTACTTC.

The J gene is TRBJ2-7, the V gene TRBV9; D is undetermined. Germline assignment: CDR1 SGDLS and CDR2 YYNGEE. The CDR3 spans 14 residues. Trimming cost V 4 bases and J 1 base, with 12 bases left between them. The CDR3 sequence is CASSPRPVSYEQYF. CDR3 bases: TGTGCCAGCAGCCCCCGTCCGGTTTCCTACGAGCAGTACTTC. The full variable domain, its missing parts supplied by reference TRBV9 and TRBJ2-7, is DSGVTQTPKHLITATGQRVTLRCSPRSGDLSVYWYQQSLDQGLQFLIQYYNGEERAKGNILERFSAQQFPDLHSELNLSSLELGDSALYFCASSPRPVSYEQYFGPGTRLTVT.

CDR3 DNA: TGTGCCATCAGTGAGTCGGTATTAGCGGGAGCAAGGGAGAAGACAACCGGGGAGCTGTTTTTT. This encodes CAISESVLAGAREKTTGELFF. The chain recombines TRBV10-3 with TRBJ2-2, with TRBD2 matching over 9 bases. Unmatched junction bases numbered 19, after V lost 0 bases and J lost 5 bases. CDR3 size: 21 residues. CDR1 and CDR2 from the germline V gene are ENHRY and SYGVKD.

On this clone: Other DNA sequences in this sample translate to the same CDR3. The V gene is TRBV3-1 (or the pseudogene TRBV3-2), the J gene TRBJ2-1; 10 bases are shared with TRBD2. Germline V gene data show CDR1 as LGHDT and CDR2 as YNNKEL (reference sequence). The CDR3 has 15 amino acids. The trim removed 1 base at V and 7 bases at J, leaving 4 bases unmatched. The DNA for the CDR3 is TGTGCCAGCAGCCAAGGGTTAGCGGGAGGTAATGAGCAGTTCTTC. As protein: CASSQGLAGGNEQFF.

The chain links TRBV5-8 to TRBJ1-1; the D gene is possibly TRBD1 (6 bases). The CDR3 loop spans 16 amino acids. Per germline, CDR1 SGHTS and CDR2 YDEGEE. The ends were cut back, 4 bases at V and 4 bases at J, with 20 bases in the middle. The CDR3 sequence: CASSLGRGIRVTEAFF. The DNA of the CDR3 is TGTGCCAGCAGCCTAGGGAGGGGGATCCGGGTCACTGAAGCTTTCTTT.

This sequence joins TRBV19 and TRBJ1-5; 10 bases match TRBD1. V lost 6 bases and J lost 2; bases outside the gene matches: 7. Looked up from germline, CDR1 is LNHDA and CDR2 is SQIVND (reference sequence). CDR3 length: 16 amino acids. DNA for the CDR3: TGTGCCAGTAGCGCTGGGACAGGGGCTGGCAATCAGCCCCAGCATTTT. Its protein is CASSAGTGAGNQPQHF.

The CDR3 reads CASSQPGARLGLAVQRSYNEQFF. CDR3 sequence (DNA): TGTGCCAGCAGTCAACCAGGGGCGCGACTGGGACTAGCGGTCCAAAGGTCCTACAATGAGCAGTTCTTC. This chain joins TRBV28 and TRBJ2-1; 11 bases map to TRBD2. From germline, CDR1 is MDHEN and CDR2 SYDVKM. The V gene end was trimmed by 5 bases and the J gene end by 1 base; junction bases not matched to a gene: 25. This CDR3 is 23 amino acids long.

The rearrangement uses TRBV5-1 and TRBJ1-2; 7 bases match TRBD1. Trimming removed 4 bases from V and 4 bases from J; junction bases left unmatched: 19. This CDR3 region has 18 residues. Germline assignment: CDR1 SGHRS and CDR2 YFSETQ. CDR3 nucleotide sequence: TGCGCCAGCAGCCCCTCGGACAGGCCCATATCACCCTCCTATGGCTACACCTTC. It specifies CASSPSDRPISPSYGYTF.

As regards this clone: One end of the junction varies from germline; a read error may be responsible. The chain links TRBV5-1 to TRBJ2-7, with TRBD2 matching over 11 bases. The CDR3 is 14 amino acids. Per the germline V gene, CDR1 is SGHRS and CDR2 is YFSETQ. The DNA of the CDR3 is TGCGTCAGCAGCGGTACTAGCGGGAGCTACGAGCAGTACTTC. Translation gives CVSSGTSGSYEQYF.

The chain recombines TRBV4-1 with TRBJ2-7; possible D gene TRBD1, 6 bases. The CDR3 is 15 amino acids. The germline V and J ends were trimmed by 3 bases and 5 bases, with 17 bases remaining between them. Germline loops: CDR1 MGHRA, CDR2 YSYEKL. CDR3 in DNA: TGCGCCAGCAGCCAGACAGGTGGGAGCTTTCACGAGCAGTACTTC. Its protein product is CASSQTGGSFHEQYF.

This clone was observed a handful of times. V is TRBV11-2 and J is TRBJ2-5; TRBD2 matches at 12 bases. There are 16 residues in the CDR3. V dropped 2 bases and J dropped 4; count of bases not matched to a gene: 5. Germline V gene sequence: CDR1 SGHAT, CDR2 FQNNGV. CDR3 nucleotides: TGTGCCAGCAGCTTATCGACTAGCGGGAGTCGAGAGACCCAGTACTTC. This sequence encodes CASSLSTSGSRETQYF.